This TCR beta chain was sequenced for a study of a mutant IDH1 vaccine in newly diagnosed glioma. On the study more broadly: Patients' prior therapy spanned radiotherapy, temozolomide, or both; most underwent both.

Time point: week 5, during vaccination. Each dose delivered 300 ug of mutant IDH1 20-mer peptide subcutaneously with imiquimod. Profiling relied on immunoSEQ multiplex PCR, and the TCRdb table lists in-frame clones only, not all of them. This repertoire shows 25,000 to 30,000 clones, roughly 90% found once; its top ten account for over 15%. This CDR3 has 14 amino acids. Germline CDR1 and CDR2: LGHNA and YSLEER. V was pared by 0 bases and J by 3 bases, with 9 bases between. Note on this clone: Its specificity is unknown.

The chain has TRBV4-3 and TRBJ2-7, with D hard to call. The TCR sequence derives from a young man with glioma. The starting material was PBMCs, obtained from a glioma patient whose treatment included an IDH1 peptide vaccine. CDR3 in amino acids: CASSQDIGLYEQYF. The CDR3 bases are TGCGCCAGCAGCCAAGATATTGGCCTCTACGAGCAGTACTTC.